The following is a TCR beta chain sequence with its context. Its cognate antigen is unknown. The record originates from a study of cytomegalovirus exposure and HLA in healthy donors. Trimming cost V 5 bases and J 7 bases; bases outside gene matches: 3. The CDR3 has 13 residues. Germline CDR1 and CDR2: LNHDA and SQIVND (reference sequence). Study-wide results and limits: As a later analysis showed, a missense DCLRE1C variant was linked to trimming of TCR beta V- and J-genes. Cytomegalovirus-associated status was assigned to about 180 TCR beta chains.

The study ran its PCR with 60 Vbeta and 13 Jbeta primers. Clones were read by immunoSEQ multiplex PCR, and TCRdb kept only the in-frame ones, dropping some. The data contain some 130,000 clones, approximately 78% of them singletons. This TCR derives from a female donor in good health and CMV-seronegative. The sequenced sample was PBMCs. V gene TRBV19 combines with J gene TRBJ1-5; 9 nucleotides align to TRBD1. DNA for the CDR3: TGTGCCAGTAGTCCGGGACAGGGCCAGCCCCAGCATTTT. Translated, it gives CASSPGQGQPQHF.